Detailed here is one T cell receptor (beta chain). Its antigen remains unidentified. The CDR3 is 13 residues long. The germline V gene encodes CDR1 SEHNR and CDR2 FQNEAQ (reference sequence). V lost 1 base and J lost 8, with 11 bases in between. This specimen belongs to a study of T cells in Graves' hyperthyroidism and ophthalmopathy. Turning to the study itself: Before treatment of any kind, peripheral blood was taken at initial diagnosis.

Broader study findings: In the blood, most expanded thyroid clonotypes above 0.001 appeared as well.

TCR beta CDR3 sequences were amplified from RNA transcripts. Researchers ran a first-round RT-PCR on the TCR CDR3 using the HTBI primer set. Each CDR3 protein gets one entry after TCRdb re-called the multiplex PCR reads with MiXCR. The table has around 280,000 distinct CDR3 sequences, 12% to 15% seen once; the top ten hold roughly 7.9%. If no ophthalmopathy progression occurred within 18 months, Graves' hyperthyroidism was stable. Lactation, pregnancy, other autoimmune disease or uncontrolled infection led to exclusion of patients. The sample was blood. The receptor comes from a woman in her thirties or forties with Graves' hyperthyroidism. V is TRBV7-9 and J is TRBJ1-2; D might be TRBD1 (5 bases). The DNA of the CDR3 is TGTGCCAGCAGCTTAGTGGCGGGGGAAGGCTACACCTTC. Protein sequence: CASSLVAGEGYTF.